A single sample gave rise to the 22 T cell receptor beta chains below, sequenced in a study of blood T cell repertoires in COVID-19. Measured with immunoSEQ multiplex PCR; TCRdb has only the in-frame clones, and not every one. The data show around 99,000 clones, 90% to 95% seen once. Specimen: peripheral blood. These receptors all come from a woman in her 30s with acute or convalescent COVID-19.

This clone was counted a few times. The gene calls are TRBV6-1 and TRBJ2-7; D possibly corresponds to TRBD2 (6 bases). Germline V gene sequence: CDR1 MNHNS, CDR2 SASEGT. Trimming shortened V by 3 bases and J by 4 bases, and 22 bases separated the two germline ends. The CDR3 contains 17 residues. The chain's CDR3 is CASSDPSEGLVLYEQYF. CDR3 DNA: TGTGCCAGCAGTGACCCGTCGGAGGGACTGGTCCTATACGAGCAGTACTTC.

The V call is TRBV12-5, the J call TRBJ1-3; 7 positions agree with TRBD1. CDR1 and CDR2 from the germline V gene are LGHNT and FRNRAP. Losses at the gene ends were 3 bases for V and 6 bases for J; bases not matched to a gene: 11. The CDR3 contains 16 residues. The CDR3 reads CASGFYRGPAENTIYF. For the CDR3, the DNA is TGTGCTAGTGGTTTTTACAGGGGCCCAGCTGAAAACACCATATATTTT.

The gene calls are TRBV19 and TRBJ1-2; D is ambiguous. V gave up 2 bases and J gave up 5 bases, with 18 bases separating them. CDR1 and CDR2 (germline): LNHDA, SQIVND (reference sequence). There are 16 residues in the CDR3. The CDR3 is CASSIKPAGEVYGYTF. As DNA, the CDR3 is TGTGCCAGTAGTATAAAACCAGCCGGCGAGGTATATGGCTACACCTTC. Full variable domain (remainder filled in from reference TRBV19 and TRBJ1-2): DGGITQSPKYLFRKEGQNVTLSCEQNLNHDAMYWYRQDPGQGLRLIYYSQIVNDFQKGDIAEGYSVSREKKESFPLTVTSAQKNPTAFYLCASSIKPAGEVYGYTFGSGTRLTVV.

J is TRBJ2-1 and V is TRBV28, with TRBD1 as a possible D gene (5 bases). Trimming removed 2 bases at V and 7 bases at J, with 18 bases between. The CDR3 consists of 16 residues. Germline V gene data show CDR1 as MDHEN and CDR2 as SYDVKM. CDR3 sequence: CASSLGFWQGGNEQFF. The CDR3 DNA reads as TGTGCCAGCAGTTTAGGCTTTTGGCAGGGTGGTAATGAGCAGTTCTTC.

V and J are TRBV7-3 and TRBJ2-1; possible D gene TRBD1, 7 bases. The CDR3 contains 15 residues. V was pared by 2 bases and J by 7 bases, with 15 bases between. The germline gives CDR1 SGHTA, CDR2 FQGTGA. The CDR3 DNA reads as TGTGCCAGCAGCTTAGGAGGGGGCGCGAGAAATGAGCAGTTCTTC. Translating it yields CASSLGGGARNEQFF.

This clone has more than one count but fewer than ten. The chain carries TRBV3-1 (or the pseudogene TRBV3-2) and TRBJ1-2; D might be TRBD1 (5 bases). Germline V gene sequence: CDR1 LGHDT, CDR2 YNNKEL (reference sequence). This CDR3 is built from 15 residues. The V gene lost 0 bases and the J gene lost 3 bases, with 11 bases spanning the gap. The CDR3 DNA is TGTGCCAGCAGCCAAGAGACCGGGACTCACTATGGCTACACCTTC. It is translated as CASSQETGTHYGYTF.

The rearrangement uses TRBV11-1 and TRBJ2-6; tentative D call: TRBD2 (5 bases). Deletions cut 4 bases from V and 4 bases from J, with 11 bases between. The CDR3 has 15 amino acids. The germline V gene has CDR1 SGHAT and CDR2 FQDESV (reference sequence). The CDR3: CASSSGLGGANVLTF. The CDR3 DNA sequence: TGTGCCAGCAGCTCCGGACTCGGGGGGGCCAACGTCCTGACTTTC.

The chain has TRBV18 and TRBJ2-1; TRBD2 aligns across 13 bases. The CDR3 extends over 15 amino acids. The V segment lost 3 bases and the J segment 6 bases; nucleotides outside the gene matches: 2. Germline V gene lookup returns CDR1 KGHSH and CDR2 LQKENI. The DNA for the CDR3 is TGTGCCAGCTCACCGGGACTAGCGGGGAGCAATGAGCAGTTCTTC. It codes for CASSPGLAGSNEQFF.

The rearrangement joins TRBV27 to TRBJ2-1; D unclear. Trimming shortened V by 8 bases and J by 10 bases, and 18 bases separated the two germline ends. This CDR3 contains 13 residues. The germline CDR1 and CDR2 sequences are MNHEY and SMNVEV (reference sequence). The DNA of the CDR3 is TGTGCCAGCTGTGAAGACTCGCGCGGAGAGCAGTTCTTC. It yields the protein CASCEDSRGEQFF.

The chain carries TRBV7-3 and TRBJ1-2; 8 bases align to TRBD1. CDR1 is SGHTA and CDR2 is FQGTGA in the germline V gene. The V segment lost 5 bases and the J segment 8 bases; nucleotides outside the gene matches: 7. The CDR3 consists of 13 residues. The CDR3 reads CASSNGQGGGYTF. CDR3 DNA sequence: TGTGCCAGCAGCAACGGACAGGGAGGGGGCTACACCTTC.

This sequence joins TRBV7-9 and TRBJ1-6, with TRBD1 matching over 7 bases. Germline V gene data show CDR1 as SEHNR and CDR2 as FQNEAQ (reference sequence). The junction had 6 bases not matched to a gene; V was cut back by 2 bases and J by 5 bases. The CDR3 is 16 amino acids. The CDR3 loop is CASSLSGQQHNSPLHF. The CDR3 bases are TGTGCCAGCAGCTTATCGGGACAGCAGCATAATTCACCCCTCCACTTT.

The chain couples TRBV7-2 to TRBJ1-1, with a weak D call TRBD1 (6 bases). The CDR3 has 15 amino acids. CDR1 is SGHTA, CDR2 FQGNSA, per germline. V lost 3 bases and J lost 5, with 16 bases in between. The CDR3 nucleotides read TGTGCCAGCAGCTTTTCGCAGGGGCTCGGGACTGAAGCTTTCTTT. Translation gives CASSFSQGLGTEAFF. Using reference TRBV7-2 and TRBJ1-1 for the parts outside the CDR3, the full variable domain is GAGVSQSPSNKVTEKGKDVELRCDPISGHTALYWYRQSLGQGLEFLIYFQGNSAPDKSGLPSDRFSAERTGGSVSTLTIQRTQQEDSAVYLCASSFSQGLGTEAFFGQGTRLTVV.

The chain employs TRBV28 and TRBJ1-1; unclear D gene. Deletions cut 6 bases from V and 4 bases from J, with 18 bases between. CDR3 length: 15 amino acids. CDR1 MDHEN and CDR2 SYDVKM come from the germline V gene. CDR3 residues: CASRTLFPGSTEAFF. CDR3 sequence (DNA): TGTGCCAGCAGAACCCTCTTCCCGGGGAGCACTGAAGCTTTCTTT.

This clone was detected only a few times. The rearrangement uses TRBV28 and TRBJ1-4; TRBD1 might be the D (6 bases). The CDR3 runs to 15 residues. The germline CDR1 and CDR2 sequences are MDHEN and SYDVKM. V lost 5 bases and J 8 bases, leaving 18 bases between the germline ends. The CDR3 DNA sequence: TGTGCCAGCAGTCCTCAGACAGGTCTAGGCGAAAAACTGTTTTTT. The encoded protein is CASSPQTGLGEKLFF.

The rearrangement uses TRBV4-2 and TRBJ1-1; D uncertain. Trimming cost V 3 bases and J 0 bases, with 8 bases left between them. CDR3 length: 14 amino acids. Looked up from germline, CDR1 is LGHNA and CDR2 is YNFKEQ. The CDR3 loop is CASSHPSVNTEAFF. The CDR3 DNA sequence: TGTGCCAGCAGCCATCCCAGTGTGAACACTGAAGCTTTCTTT.

The rearrangement uses TRBV6-4 and TRBJ2-1; maybe TRBD2 (5 bases). CDR1 is MRHNA, CDR2 SNTAGT, per germline. The CDR3 is 16 residues long. Trimming removed 2 bases from V and 0 bases from J, with 11 bases in between. The CDR3 bases are TGTGCCAGCAGTGACCCGGGAAAGAGCTCCTACAATGAGCAGTTCTTC. Translation gives CASSDPGKSSYNEQFF.

The genes are TRBV12-3 or TRBV12-4 and TRBJ2-2; no firm D call. The CDR3 runs to 11 residues. Trimming pared 3 bases from V and 7 bases from J, leaving 3 bases between. The CDR3 nucleotides read TGTGCCAGCAGTTTTTACGGGGAGCTGTTTTTT. The encoded protein is CASSFYGELFF.

The rearrangement uses TRBV2 and TRBJ1-5, with 8 positions matching TRBD1. J was trimmed by 2 bases and V by 5 bases; bases with no gene match: 2. CDR3 length: 14 amino acids. The V gene's germline CDR1 is SNHLY and CDR2 FYNNEI. The CDR3 region has the DNA TGTGCCAGCAGTCCACAGGGGGGCAATCAGCCCCAGCATTTT. It codes for CASSPQGGNQPQHF. The variable domain in full, completed from reference TRBV2 and TRBJ1-5, reads EPEVTQTPSHQVTQMGQEVILRCVPISNHLYFYWYRQILGQKVEFLVSFYNNEISEKSEIFDDQFSVERPDGSNFTLKIRSTKLEDSAMYFCASSPQGGNQPQHFGDGTRLSIL.

This chain connects TRBV6-1 to TRBJ2-5; no reliable D call. CDR1 and CDR2 from the germline V gene are MNHNS and SASEGT. The length of the CDR3 is 14 residues. V gave up 3 bases and J gave up 3 bases, with 11 bases separating them. The CDR3 DNA is TGTGCCAGCAGTGAGGAGCCACGGGAAGAGACCCAGTACTTC. It is translated as CASSEEPREETQYF.

The CDR3, as DNA: TGTGCCAGCAGCCCCGACACCTCGAACACTGAAGCTTTCTTT. Translation: CASSPDTSNTEAFF. J is TRBJ1-1 and V is TRBV11-3; D remains ambiguous. V was trimmed by 5 bases and J by 1 base, leaving 11 bases between them. Germline-derived CDR1 and CDR2 are SGHNT and YENEEA. This CDR3 region has 14 residues.

This clone has only a few counts. The chain uses TRBV7-2 and TRBJ1-3, with D maybe TRBD1 (6 bases). Between the trimmed V and J ends, which lost 4 bases and 0 bases, there was a span of 16 bases. The CDR3 extends over 17 amino acids. Germline values: CDR1 SGHTA, CDR2 FQGNSA. The CDR3 region has the DNA TGTGCCAGCAGCTCAGGGGCCCACGGAACCTCTGGAAACACCATATATTTT. As protein: CASSSGAHGTSGNTIYF. Supplemented by reference TRBV7-2 and TRBJ1-3, the full variable domain reads GAGVSQSPSNKVTEKGKDVELRCDPISGHTALYWYRQSLGQGLEFLIYFQGNSAPDKSGLPSDRFSAERTGGSVSTLTIQRTQQEDSAVYLCASSSGAHGTSGNTIYFGEGSWLTVV.

The rearrangement joins TRBV7-8 to TRBJ2-5; D ambiguous. V shed 1 base and J shed 5 bases, with 8 bases lying between them. The CDR3 is 13 amino acids. CDR1 is SGHVS, CDR2 FQNEAQ, per germline. The CDR3, as DNA: TGTGCCAGCAGCTTAGTGGCGGAGGAGACCCAGTACTTC. It is translated as CASSLVAEETQYF.